The present TCR beta chain was sequenced within a study of vaccination and CD4 T cells after COVID-19 (dated by TCRdb to between 2021 and 2023). Concerning the study at large: Convalescent patients had a positive SARS-CoV-2 result on nasal swab PCR, and of these patients, about ten had mild disease and one had severe disease. Six males and four females were included in the convalescent cohort, with two Hispanic individuals, seven Caucasians, two Asians and one multiracial person represented. Participants received two doses of either the Pfizer-BioNTech BNT162b2 vaccine (n=8) or the Moderna mRNA-1273 vaccine (n=2). Post-COVID blood samples from convalescent patients were collected a median of roughly 100 days after diagnosis, with a range of 35 to 161 days. The time from the second vaccine dose to post-vaccine blood sampling had a median of approximately 72 days and ranged from 14 to 241 days. The cultures were stimulated with overlapping spike peptide pools from SARS-CoV-2 and from the common cold coronaviruses HCoV-NL63, HCoV-OC43 and HCoV-229E. As controls, cultures received a CEFX viral epitope pool (the positive control), an HIV-1 Nef peptide pool (the negative control), or no peptide at all. In about 11 COVID-19 convalescent patients and a handful of infection-naive healthy vaccine recipients, the spike-specific CD4+ TCR repertoire before mRNA vaccination was compared with the repertoire after mRNA vaccination. The paper's findings and limits, for the study overall: Although the median number of SARS-CoV-2-reactive clonotypes went up from some 23 after infection to 35 to 40 after vaccination, the increase was not significant. The study included relatively few convalescent patients and did not analyze early timepoints after natural infection. Of the vaccine-specific clones found in convalescent patients, nearly all (304 of 307) were mono-reactive for SARS-CoV-2 spike instead of being cross-reactive with common cold coronaviruses. Among the post-vaccine SARS-CoV-2-reactive clones in convalescent patients, a median about 89% showed up only after vaccination, which suggests vaccine-specific priming.

Reading the label with the study, this specimen's treatment or condition is: approximately nine-day PBMC culture with coronavirus spike peptide pools or control peptides (ViraFEST assay). The ViraFEST assay was used in the study, in which antigen-specific T cells were expanded with peptide pools and expanded clonotypes were subsequently identified by TCR sequencing. The convalescent patients' positive SARS-CoV-2 PCR tests fell between March and December 2020, which was before the Alpha, Beta and Delta variants emerged in the United States. Each well held under 2.5 million PBMCs cultured in IMDM containing around 5% human AB serum and 10 IU/ml IL-2, with about 10 ug/ml peptide pools added. On days 3 and 7, half of the culture medium was replaced with fresh IL-2-containing medium. After more than 8 days of culture, CD4+ T cells were isolated by negative selection using the EasySep CD4+ T cell isolation kit. PBMCs were separated from whole blood using Ficoll-Paque Plus gradient centrifugation and then either used fresh or cryopreserved at -140C. Culture conditions were generally each tested in triplicate wells.

V loses 5 bases, J loses 3 bases, and the germline ends lie 20 bases apart. Including cysteine and phenylalanine, the CDR3 has 17 amino acids. Of the read, only the CDR3 DNA is kept; its 51 bases are in frame from base 1. The library came from PCR. DNA from cultured CD4+ T cells was subjected to TCR sequencing with the Oncomine TCR Beta short-read assay at the Johns Hopkins FTIC core. The QIAamp micro DNA kit was used to extract genomic DNA from the cultured CD4+ T cells. The Oncomine TCR Beta libraries from cultured CD4+ T cells were pooled using unique dual indexes and then sequenced on an Illumina iSeq 100. In the authors' own workflow: Non-productive sequences were removed, and CDR3s that did not start with C, did not end with F or W, or were shorter than 7 amino acids were discarded. Antigen-specific clonotypes were identified using the MANAFEST web application through comparison of peptide-stimulated wells with reference and other culture wells. An FDR below 0.05, an odds ratio above 5, and a productive frequency above 0.1% in at least two of three replicate wells were required for clones to be considered positive. Clonotypes that were significantly expanded in both SARS-CoV-2 spike wells and at least one common cold coronavirus spike condition were defined as cross-reactive. Similarity between CDR3 sequences was evaluated in R version 3.6.1 using Levenshtein distances (stringdist) and unrooted phylogenetic trees (ape). The public reads were quality trimmed at Q25 with fastp and then assembled into clones with MiXCR by TCRdb, keeping productive beta chains. Identical CDR3 protein sequences are pooled into one entry, listed with their most common genes and DNA. None of the V and J calls come from the authors' own analysis; TCRdb made them. This sample gives about 21,000 distinct CDR3 sequences in total; less than 65% of them show up just once. Of the sample, more than 8.5% falls within the top ten clones.

To note about this clonotype: It has no known antigen specificity. The input lacks base qualities; no much larger clone sits a single base away.

The clonotype comes from a human donor who had recovered from COVID-19. Sequenced here: CD4+ T cells from blood, cultured in vitro, sampled after SARS-CoV-2 vaccination. This chain joins TRBV12-3 or TRBV12-4 to TRBJ1-5, and the D gene may be TRBD1, 6 bases matching. This receptor has the CDR3 CASSLSGQNTYNQPQHF. The DNA sequence is given as TGTGCCAGCAGTCTCTCAGGACAGAACACCTACAATCAGCCCCAGCATTTT.